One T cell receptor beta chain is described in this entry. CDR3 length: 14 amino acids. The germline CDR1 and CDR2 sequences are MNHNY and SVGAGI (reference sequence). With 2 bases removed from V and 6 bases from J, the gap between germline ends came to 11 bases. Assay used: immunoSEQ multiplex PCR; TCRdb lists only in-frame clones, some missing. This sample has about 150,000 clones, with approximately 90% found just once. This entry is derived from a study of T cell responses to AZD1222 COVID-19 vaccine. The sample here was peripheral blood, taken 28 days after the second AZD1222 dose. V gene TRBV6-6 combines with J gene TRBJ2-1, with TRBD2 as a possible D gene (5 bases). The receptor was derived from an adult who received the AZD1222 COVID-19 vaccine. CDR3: CASSYGLAGNEQFF. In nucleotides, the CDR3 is TGTGCCAGCAGTTACGGCCTAGCAGGCAATGAGCAGTTCTTC.